The sequence of this TCR beta chain was determined in a study of T cells in Graves' hyperthyroidism and ophthalmopathy. Amplification of TCR beta CDR3 regions used RNA as the template. Initially, a first-round RT-PCR of the TCR CDR3 employed the HTBI primer set. TCRdb used MiXCR to reprocess the multiplex PCR reads, holding one entry per CDR3 protein. Of approximately 210,000 distinct CDR3 sequences in the sample, 15% to 20% were seen once. The CDR3 is made up of 14 amino acids. V was clipped by 2 bases and J by 2 bases; unmatched bases: 3. The V gene's germline CDR1 is SGHKS and CDR2 YYEKEE (reference sequence).

The TCR sequence derives from a man aged 50 or older with Graves' hyperthyroidism. The chain is built from TRBV5-5 and TRBJ2-7; 8 positions match TRBD1. Sample: blood. Here the CDR3 DNA reads TGTGCCAGCAGCTTTGGGACAGGACCCTACGAGCAGTACTTC. Translated: CASSFGTGPYEQYF.